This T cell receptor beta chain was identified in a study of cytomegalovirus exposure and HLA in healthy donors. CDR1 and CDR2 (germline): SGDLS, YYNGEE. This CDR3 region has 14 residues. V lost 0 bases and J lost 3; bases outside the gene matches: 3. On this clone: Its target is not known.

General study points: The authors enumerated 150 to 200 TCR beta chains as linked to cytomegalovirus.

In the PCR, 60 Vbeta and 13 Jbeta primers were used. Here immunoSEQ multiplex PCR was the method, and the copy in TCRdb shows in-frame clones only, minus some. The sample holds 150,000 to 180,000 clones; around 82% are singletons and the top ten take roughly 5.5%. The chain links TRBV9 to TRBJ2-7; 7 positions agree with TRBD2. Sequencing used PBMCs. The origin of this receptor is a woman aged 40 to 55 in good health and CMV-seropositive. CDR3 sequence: CASSVAGGGYEQYF. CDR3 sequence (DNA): TGTGCCAGCAGCGTAGCGGGAGGAGGCTACGAGCAGTACTTC.